Shown below are 11 T cell receptor beta chains from a single sample sequenced in a study of T cell responses to AZD1222 COVID-19 vaccine. Profiled with immunoSEQ multiplex PCR; TCRdb holds only in-frame clones, not every one. The repertoire holds 120,000 to 150,000 clones, with about 89% as singletons. Sequenced material: peripheral blood, taken on day 0 of MenACWY control vaccination. All receptors derive from an adult in good health.

The chain links TRBV25-1 to TRBJ1-5; perhaps TRBD1 as D (5 bases). The V end was cut by 6 bases, the J end by 5 bases, with 14 bases between. Germline V gene sequence: CDR1 MGHDK, CDR2 SYGVNS. The CDR3 covers 14 residues. The CDR3 spells CASSQGSVYQPQHF. CDR3 in DNA: TGTGCCAGCAGCCAGGGTTCCGTTTATCAGCCCCAGCATTTT.

This sequence joins TRBV19 and TRBJ1-5, with TRBD1 matching 10 bases. V lost 6 bases, J lost 3 bases, and 5 bases stayed unmatched. Germline CDR1 LNHDA, CDR2 SQIVND (reference sequence). The CDR3 spans 15 residues. The CDR3, as DNA: TGTGCCAGTAGGCGGACAGGGGGGCCCAATCAGCCCCAGCATTTT. Protein product: CASRRTGGPNQPQHF.

The V gene is TRBV18, the J gene TRBJ1-5, with D perhaps matching TRBD1 (5 bases). There are 15 residues in the CDR3. Germline V gene data show CDR1 as KGHSH and CDR2 as LQKENI. The V gene lost 0 bases and the J gene lost 9 bases, with 15 bases spanning the gap. CDR3 residues: CASSPPGDALGPQHF. In DNA form, the CDR3 reads TGTGCCAGCTCACCACCGGGGGACGCCCTGGGGCCCCAGCATTTT. The whole variable domain, remainder taken from reference TRBV18 and TRBJ1-5, is NAGVMQNPRHLVRRRGQEARLRCSPMKGHSHVYWYRQLPEEGLKFMVYLQKENIIDESGMPKERFSAEFPKEGPSILRIQQVVRGDSAAYFCASSPPGDALGPQHFGDGTRLSIL.

J is TRBJ2-3 and V is TRBV12-3 or TRBV12-4; no firm D call. The CDR3 is 13 amino acids. V shed 5 bases and J shed 6 bases, with 12 bases lying between them. CDR3 nucleotide sequence: TGTGCCAGCAGTCCCAATACCCCGGATACGCAGTATTTT. Its protein is CASSPNTPDTQYF.

The V and J genes are TRBV6-5 and TRBJ1-1; 7 nucleotides line up with TRBD1. From germline, CDR1 is MNHEY and CDR2 SVGAGI. This CDR3 spans 15 amino acids. With 4 bases clipped from V and 1 base from J, the junction kept 6 bases outside the gene matches. CDR3 coding DNA: TGTGCCAGCAGTTCCAGGGGGGGAGGGAACACTGAAGCTTTCTTT. This encodes CASSSRGGGNTEAFF.

The rearrangement joins TRBV9 to TRBJ1-1, with D maybe TRBD1 (5 bases). Trimming left V 3 bases short and J 3 bases short, with 12 bases between. The length of the CDR3 is 14 residues. Germline CDR1 is SGDLS and CDR2 is YYNGEE. In nucleotides, the CDR3 is TGTGCCAGCAGCGCCGGCAGGGCGTACACTGAAGCTTTCTTT. It yields the protein CASSAGRAYTEAFF.

The chain employs TRBV18 and TRBJ1-1; 9 nucleotides match TRBD1. The germline CDR1 and CDR2 sequences are KGHSH and LQKENI. The trim removed 3 bases at V and 5 bases at J, leaving 4 bases unmatched. This CDR3 is built from 14 residues. The CDR3 region is CASSPGTGRTEAFF. The CDR3 DNA reads as TGTGCCAGCTCACCGGGGACAGGGAGAACTGAAGCTTTCTTT.

The chain is built from TRBV3-1 (or the pseudogene TRBV3-2) and TRBJ1-5; D remains unclear. Germline V lookup: CDR1 LGHDT, CDR2 YNNKEL (reference sequence). Trimming pared 0 bases from V and 0 bases from J, leaving 3 bases between. The CDR3 length is 14 residues. CDR3 amino acids: CASSQDHSNQPQHF. In DNA form, the CDR3 reads TGTGCCAGCAGCCAAGATCATAGCAATCAGCCCCAGCATTTT.

The gene calls are TRBV15 and TRBJ2-7; D gene unclear. V shed 0 bases and J shed 4 bases, with 4 bases lying between them. This CDR3 has 12 residues. CDR1 LNHNV and CDR2 YYDKDF come from the germline V gene (reference sequence). The CDR3 DNA reads as TGTGCCACCAGCAGAGATCGGTACGAGCAGTACTTC. This codes for CATSRDRYEQYF.

CDR3 region: CASSYDVKLDSPLHF. The CDR3 DNA sequence: TGTGCCAGCAGTTACGATGTCAAACTGGATTCACCCCTCCACTTT. The chain recombines TRBV6-5 with TRBJ1-6; D is unclear. The germline V gene has CDR1 MNHEY and CDR2 SVGAGI. The CDR3 runs to 15 residues. V lost 2 bases, J lost 8 bases, and 13 bases lay in between.

The chain carries TRBV9 and TRBJ2-2; perhaps TRBD1 as D (6 bases). The CDR3 length is 14 residues. V lost 5 bases, J lost 2 bases, and 10 bases lay in between. The germline V gene has CDR1 SGDLS and CDR2 YYNGEE. DNA for the CDR3: TGTGCCAGCAGACAGGGTTATAACACCGGGGAGCTGTTTTTT. Its protein product is CASRQGYNTGELFF.